The clone carrying this T cell receptor (beta chain) has a count of ten or more. Its antigen is unknown. CDR3 length equals 14 residues. Germline values: CDR1 SEHNR, CDR2 FQNEAQ (reference sequence). The germline V and J ends were trimmed by 7 bases and 9 bases, with 19 bases remaining between them. These data are taken from a study of T-cell reconstitution after alpha-beta-depleted transplantation in children. Study-level findings and limits: Newly produced T cells mostly provided counts and TCRbeta diversity after one year, as hyperexpanded clones declined. Elevated TCRbeta diversity at day 60 was traced, in some patients, to surviving recipient T cells and thymic progenitors.

Unique molecular identifiers were incorporated when the TCRbeta library was constructed. TCRdb re-analysed the PCR reads in MiXCR, keeping a single row per CDR3 protein. This sample yields roughly 790,000 distinct CDR3 sequences, of which roughly 15% are seen a single time; 5% belongs to the top ten. The chain combines TRBV7-9 with TRBJ2-1, with a tentative D call TRBD1 (6 bases). The receptor comes from a male patient aged 5 to 17 who had a stem cell transplant for acute lymphoblastic leukemia, so the T cells may come from the graft donor. The specimen was PBMCs, mostly from graft donor cells, collected 360 days after TCRalphabeta/CD19-depleted stem cell transplant. The CDR3 here is CASIWGPTGIEQFF. The CDR3 DNA reads TGTGCCAGCATCTGGGGCCCGACAGGAATTGAGCAGTTCTTC. Filled out from reference TRBV7-9 and TRBJ2-1, the complete variable domain reads DTGVSQNPRHKITKRGQNVTFRCDPISEHNRLYWYRQTLGQGPEFLTYFQNEAQLEKSRLLSDRFSAERPKGSFSTLEIQRTEQGDSAMYLCASIWGPTGIEQFFGPGTRLTVL.